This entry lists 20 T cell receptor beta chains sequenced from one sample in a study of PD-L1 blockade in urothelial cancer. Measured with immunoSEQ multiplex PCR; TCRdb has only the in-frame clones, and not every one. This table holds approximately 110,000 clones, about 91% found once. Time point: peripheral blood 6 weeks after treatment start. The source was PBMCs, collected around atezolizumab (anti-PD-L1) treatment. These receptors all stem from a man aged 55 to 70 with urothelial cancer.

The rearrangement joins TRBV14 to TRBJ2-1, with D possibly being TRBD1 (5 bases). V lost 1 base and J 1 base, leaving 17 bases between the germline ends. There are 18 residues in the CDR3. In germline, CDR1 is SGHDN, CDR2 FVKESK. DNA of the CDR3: TGTGCCAGCAGCCAAGCCCCCACGGCCAGGGCGTCCTACAATGAGCAGTTCTTC. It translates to CASSQAPTARASYNEQFF.

CDR3 protein: CAWRKTGDGQPQHF. CDR3 sequence (DNA): TGTGCCTGGAGGAAGACAGGGGATGGTCAGCCCCAGCATTTT. The chain is built from TRBV30 and TRBJ1-5; 8 bases line up with TRBD1. This CDR3 spans 14 amino acids. J was trimmed by 6 bases and V by 3 bases; bases with no gene match: 7. Germline V gene data show CDR1 as GTSNPN and CDR2 as SVGIG (reference sequence).

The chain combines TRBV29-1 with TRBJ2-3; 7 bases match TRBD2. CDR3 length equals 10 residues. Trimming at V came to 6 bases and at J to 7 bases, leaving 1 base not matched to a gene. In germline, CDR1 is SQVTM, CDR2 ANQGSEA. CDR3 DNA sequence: TGCAGCGTGGGGGGGTATACGCAGTATTTT. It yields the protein CSVGGYTQYF.

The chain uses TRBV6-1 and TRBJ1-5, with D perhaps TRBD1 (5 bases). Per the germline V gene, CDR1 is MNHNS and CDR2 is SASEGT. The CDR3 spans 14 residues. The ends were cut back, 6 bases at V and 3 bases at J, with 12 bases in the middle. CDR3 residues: CASSESGFNQPQHF. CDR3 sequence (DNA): TGTGCCAGCAGCGAATCAGGGTTCAATCAGCCCCAGCATTTT.

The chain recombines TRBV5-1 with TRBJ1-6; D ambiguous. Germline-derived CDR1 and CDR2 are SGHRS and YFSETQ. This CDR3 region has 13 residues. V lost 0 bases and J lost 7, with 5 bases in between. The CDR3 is CASSLDSNSPLHF. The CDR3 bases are TGCGCCAGCAGCTTGGATTCGAATTCACCCCTCCACTTT.

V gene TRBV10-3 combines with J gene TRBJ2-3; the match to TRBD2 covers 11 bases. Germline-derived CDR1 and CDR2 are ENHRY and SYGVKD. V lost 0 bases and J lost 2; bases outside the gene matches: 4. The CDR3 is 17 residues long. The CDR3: CAISESIAGGNTDTQYF. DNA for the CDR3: TGTGCCATCAGTGAGTCGATAGCGGGGGGGAACACAGATACGCAGTATTTT.

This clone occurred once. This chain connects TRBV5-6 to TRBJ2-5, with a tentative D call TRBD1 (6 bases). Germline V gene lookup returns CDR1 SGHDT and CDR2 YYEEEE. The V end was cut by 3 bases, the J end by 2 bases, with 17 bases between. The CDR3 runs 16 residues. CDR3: CASSSYREKGQETQYF. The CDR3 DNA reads TGTGCCAGCAGCTCCTACAGGGAAAAAGGGCAAGAGACCCAGTACTTC.

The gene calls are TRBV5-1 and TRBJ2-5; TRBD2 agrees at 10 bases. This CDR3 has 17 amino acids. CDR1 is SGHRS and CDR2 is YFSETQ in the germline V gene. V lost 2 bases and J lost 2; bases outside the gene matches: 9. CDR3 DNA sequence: TGCGCCAGCAGCTTTAAACGGCTAGCGGGAGTTCAAGAGACCCAGTACTTC. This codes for CASSFKRLAGVQETQYF.

In DNA form, the CDR3 reads TGTGCCACCAGCAGGGACAGGGGGTTTGGAAACACCATATATTTT. It specifies CATSRDRGFGNTIYF. This chain uses TRBV15 with TRBJ1-3; 10 bases match TRBD1. This CDR3 region has 15 residues. J lost 3 bases, V lost 3 bases, and 2 bases had no gene match. In germline, CDR1 is LNHNV, CDR2 YYDKDF (reference sequence).

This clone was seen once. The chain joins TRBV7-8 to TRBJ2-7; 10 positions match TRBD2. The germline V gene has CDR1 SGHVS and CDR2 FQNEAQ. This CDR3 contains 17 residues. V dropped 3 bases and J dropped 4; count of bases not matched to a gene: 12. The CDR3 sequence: CASSFSSSSGGVYEQYF. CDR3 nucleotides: TGTGCCAGCAGCTTTAGTAGCTCTAGCGGGGGAGTATACGAGCAGTACTTC.

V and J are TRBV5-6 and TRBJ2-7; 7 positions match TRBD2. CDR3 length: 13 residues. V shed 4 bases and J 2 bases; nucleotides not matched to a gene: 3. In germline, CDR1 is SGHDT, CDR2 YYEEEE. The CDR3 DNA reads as TGTGCCAGCAGCCTAGCGGCCCCCTACGAGCAGTACTTC. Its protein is CASSLAAPYEQYF. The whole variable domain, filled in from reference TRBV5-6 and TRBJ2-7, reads DAGVTQSPTHLIKTRGQQVTLRCSPKSGHDTVSWYQQALGQGPQFIFQYYEEEERQRGNFPDRFSGHQFPNYSSELNVNALLLGDSALYLCASSLAAPYEQYFGPGTRLTVT.

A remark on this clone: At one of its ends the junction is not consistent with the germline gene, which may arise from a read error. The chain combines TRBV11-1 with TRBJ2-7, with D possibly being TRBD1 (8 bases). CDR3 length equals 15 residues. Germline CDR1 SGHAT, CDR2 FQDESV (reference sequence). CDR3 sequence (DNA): TGTGCCAGCAGCCTAGCGGCTACAGGGGGCTACGAGCAGTACTTC. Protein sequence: CASSLAATGGYEQYF.

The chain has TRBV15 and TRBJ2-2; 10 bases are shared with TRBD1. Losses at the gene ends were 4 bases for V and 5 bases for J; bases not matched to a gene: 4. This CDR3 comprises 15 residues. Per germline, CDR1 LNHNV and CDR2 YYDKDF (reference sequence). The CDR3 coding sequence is TGTGCCACCAGCACGGGACAGGGGATAACCGGGGAGCTGTTTTTT. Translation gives CATSTGQGITGELFF.

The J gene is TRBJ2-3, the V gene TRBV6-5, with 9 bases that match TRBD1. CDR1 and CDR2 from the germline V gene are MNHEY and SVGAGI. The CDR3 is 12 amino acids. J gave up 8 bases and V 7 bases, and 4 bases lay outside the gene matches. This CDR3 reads CASTQDRGTQYF. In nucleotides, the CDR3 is TGTGCCAGCACTCAGGACAGGGGTACGCAGTATTTT.

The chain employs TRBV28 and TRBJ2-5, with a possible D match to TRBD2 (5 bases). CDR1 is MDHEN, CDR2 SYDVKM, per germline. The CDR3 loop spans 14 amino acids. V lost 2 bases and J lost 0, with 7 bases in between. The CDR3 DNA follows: TGTGCCAGCAGTTTAGGGAGTCACCAAGAGACCCAGTACTTC. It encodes CASSLGSHQETQYF.

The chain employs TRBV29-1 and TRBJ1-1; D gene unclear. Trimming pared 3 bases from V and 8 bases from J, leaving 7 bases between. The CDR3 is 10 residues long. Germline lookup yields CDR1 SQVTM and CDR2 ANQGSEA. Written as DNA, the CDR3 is TGCAGCGTTGAGCGGGCGGAAGCTTTCTTT. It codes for CSVERAEAFF.

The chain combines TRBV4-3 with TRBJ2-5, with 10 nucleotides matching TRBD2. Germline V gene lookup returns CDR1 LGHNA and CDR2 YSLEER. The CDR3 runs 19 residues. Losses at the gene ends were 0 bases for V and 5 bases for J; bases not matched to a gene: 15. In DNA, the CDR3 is TGCGCCAGCAGCCAAGATGCCCGAGGAGAGCGGGGGGGCCGGGAGACCCAGTACTTC. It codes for CASSQDARGERGGRETQYF.

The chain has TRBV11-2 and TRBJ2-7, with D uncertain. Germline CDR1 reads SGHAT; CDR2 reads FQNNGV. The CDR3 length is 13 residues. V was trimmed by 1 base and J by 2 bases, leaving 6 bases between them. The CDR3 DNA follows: TGTGCCAGCAGCTTAGCCCTAGCCTACGAGCAGTACTTC. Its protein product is CASSLALAYEQYF.

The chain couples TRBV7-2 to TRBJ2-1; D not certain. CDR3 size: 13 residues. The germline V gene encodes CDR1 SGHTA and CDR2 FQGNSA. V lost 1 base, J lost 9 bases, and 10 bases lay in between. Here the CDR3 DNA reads TGTGCCAGCAGCTTAGTTACTAACTCTGAGCAGTTCTTC. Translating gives CASSLVTNSEQFF.

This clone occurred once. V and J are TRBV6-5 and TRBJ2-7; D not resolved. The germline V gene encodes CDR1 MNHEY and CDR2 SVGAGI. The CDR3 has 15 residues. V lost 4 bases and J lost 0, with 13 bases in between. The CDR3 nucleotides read TGTGCCAGCAGTTCCGTTAATTTCGGCTCCTACGAGCAGTACTTC. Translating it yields CASSSVNFGSYEQYF.